This TCR beta chain appears in the sequencing data of a study of T-cell memory formation after mild COVID-19. Overall study results and limits: Mostly located in CM and EM were contracting CD4+ clones, with contracting CD8+ clones located in EMRA.

Trimming removed 2 bases from V and 1 base from J, with 15 bases in between. The CDR3 is 16 residues long. Germline values: CDR1 SGHRS, CDR2 YFSETQ. Researchers used 5'RACE with constant-segment primers to make TCR alpha and TCR beta cDNA libraries that carry sample barcodes and UMIs. TCRdb recomputed calls from the 5' RACE reads with MiXCR, one row per CDR3 protein. The table has 110,000 to 150,000 distinct CDR3 sequences, 11% to 15% seen once. Many counts were recorded for this clonotype. The antigen remains undetermined. This TCR derives from an adult woman who had mild COVID-19 (a few samples of this study predate the infection). Cell type and time point are not known. Sequenced: PBMCs or a T cell subset sorted from them (not recorded which). V and J are TRBV5-1 and TRBJ1-1; no firm D call. The CDR3 loop is CASSFASGFTNTEAFF. Here the CDR3 DNA reads TGCGCCAGCAGCTTTGCATCAGGTTTCACGAACACTGAAGCTTTCTTT.